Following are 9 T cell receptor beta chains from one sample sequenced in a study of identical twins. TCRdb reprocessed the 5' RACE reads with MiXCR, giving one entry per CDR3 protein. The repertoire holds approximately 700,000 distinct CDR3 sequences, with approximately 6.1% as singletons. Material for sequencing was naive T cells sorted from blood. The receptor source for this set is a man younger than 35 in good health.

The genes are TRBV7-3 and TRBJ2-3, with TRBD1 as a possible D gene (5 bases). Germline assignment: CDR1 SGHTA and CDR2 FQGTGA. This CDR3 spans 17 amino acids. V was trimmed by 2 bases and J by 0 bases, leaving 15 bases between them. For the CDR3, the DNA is TGTGCCAGCAGCTTAGCTGAGACAGTTCGGAGCACAGATACGCAGTATTTT. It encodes CASSLAETVRSTDTQYF.

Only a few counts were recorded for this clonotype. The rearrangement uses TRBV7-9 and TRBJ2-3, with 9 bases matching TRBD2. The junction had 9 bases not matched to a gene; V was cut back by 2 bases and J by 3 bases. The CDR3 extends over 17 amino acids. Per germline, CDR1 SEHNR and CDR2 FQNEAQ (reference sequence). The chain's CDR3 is CASSLLLASGETDTQYF. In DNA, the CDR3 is TGTGCCAGCAGCTTACTTCTGGCTAGCGGGGAGACAGATACGCAGTATTTT.

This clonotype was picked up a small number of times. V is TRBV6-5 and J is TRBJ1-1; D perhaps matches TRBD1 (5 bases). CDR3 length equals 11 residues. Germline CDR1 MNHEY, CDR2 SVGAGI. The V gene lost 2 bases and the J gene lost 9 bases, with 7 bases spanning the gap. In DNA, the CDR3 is TGTGCCAGCAGTTACGGGACCCAAGCTTTCTTT. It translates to CASSYGTQAFF.

The CDR3 region has the DNA TGCGCCAGCAGCCAAGATAGGGGGCCACCTCAAGAGACCCAGTACTTC. Translation: CASSQDRGPPQETQYF. This sequence joins TRBV4-3 and TRBJ2-5, with TRBD1 matching 7 bases. V was clipped by 0 bases and J by 2 bases; unmatched bases: 6. The germline V gene has CDR1 LGHNA and CDR2 YSLEER. This CDR3 spans 16 amino acids.

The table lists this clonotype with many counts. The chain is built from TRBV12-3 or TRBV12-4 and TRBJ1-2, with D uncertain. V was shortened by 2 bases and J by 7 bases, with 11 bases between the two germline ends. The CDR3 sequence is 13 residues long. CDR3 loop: CASSLRLAGGYTF. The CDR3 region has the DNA TGTGCCAGCAGTTTACGGCTAGCGGGTGGCTACACCTTC.

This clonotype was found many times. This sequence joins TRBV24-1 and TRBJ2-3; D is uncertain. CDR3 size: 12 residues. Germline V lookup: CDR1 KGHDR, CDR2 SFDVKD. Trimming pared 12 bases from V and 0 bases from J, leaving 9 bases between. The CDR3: CAAGGSTDTQYF. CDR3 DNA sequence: TGTGCCGCTGGTGGAAGCACAGATACGCAGTATTTT.

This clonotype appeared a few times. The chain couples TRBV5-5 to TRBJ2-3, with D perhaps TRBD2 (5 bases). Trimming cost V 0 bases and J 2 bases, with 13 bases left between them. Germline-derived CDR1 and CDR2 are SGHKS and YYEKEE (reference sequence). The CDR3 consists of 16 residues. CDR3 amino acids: CASSLAWALVTDTQYF. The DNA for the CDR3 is TGTGCCAGCAGCTTGGCCTGGGCACTAGTCACAGATACGCAGTATTTT.

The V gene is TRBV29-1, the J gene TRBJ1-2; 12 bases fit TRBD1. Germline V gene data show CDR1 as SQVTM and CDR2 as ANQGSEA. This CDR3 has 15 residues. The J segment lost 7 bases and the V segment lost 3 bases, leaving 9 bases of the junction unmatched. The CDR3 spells CSVEGLGQGAFGYTF. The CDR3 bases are TGCAGCGTTGAGGGACTGGGACAGGGGGCTTTTGGCTACACCTTC. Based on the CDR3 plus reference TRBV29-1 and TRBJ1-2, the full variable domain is SAVISQKPSRDICQRGTSLTIQCQVDSQVTMMFWYRQQPGQSLTLIATANQGSEATYESGFVIDKFPISRPNLTFSTLTVSNMSPEDSSIYLCSVEGLGQGAFGYTFGSGTRLTVV.

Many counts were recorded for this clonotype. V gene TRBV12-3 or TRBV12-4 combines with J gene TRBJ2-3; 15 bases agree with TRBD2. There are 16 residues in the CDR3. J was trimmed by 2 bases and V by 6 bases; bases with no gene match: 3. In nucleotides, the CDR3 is TGTGCCAGCAGCGGACTAGCGGGAGGGGTCACAGATACGCAGTATTTT. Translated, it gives CASSGLAGGVTDTQYF.